Presented here are 30 T cell receptor beta chains from one specimen sequenced in a study of blood T cell repertoires in COVID-19. Only in-frame clones appear in the TCRdb table, and some are missing; sequencing was by immunoSEQ multiplex PCR. The data contain under 250,000 clones, around 83% of them singletons. The material sequenced was peripheral blood. The receptors come from a woman in her fifties or sixties with acute or convalescent COVID-19.

V is TRBV19 and J is TRBJ1-2; TRBD1 matches 7 bases. Germline loops: CDR1 LNHDA, CDR2 SQIVND (reference sequence). The CDR3 runs to 17 residues. The V and J ends lost 3 bases and 8 bases, in that order; junction bases with no gene match: 18. This chain's CDR3 is CASSIGDRPTLGAGYTF. The CDR3 DNA reads as TGTGCCAGTAGTATTGGGGACAGACCAACCTTAGGAGCGGGCTACACCTTC.

J is TRBJ1-1 and V is TRBV10-1, with TRBD1 as a possible D gene (5 bases). Looked up from germline, CDR1 is WNHNN and CDR2 is SYGVQD (reference sequence). The CDR3 has 14 amino acids. Trimming stripped 0 bases from V and 2 bases from J, with 7 bases between. CDR3 sequence: CASSESTANTEAFF. CDR3 DNA: TGCGCCAGCAGTGAGTCGACAGCTAACACTGAAGCTTTCTTT.

The J gene is TRBJ2-2, the V gene TRBV5-1; no clear D. Germline assignment: CDR1 SGHRS and CDR2 YFSETQ. With 4 bases removed from V and 1 base from J, the gap between germline ends came to 17 bases. The CDR3 totals 17 residues. CDR3 sequence: CASSPNSLTLNTGELFF. The CDR3 DNA is TGCGCCAGCAGCCCCAATAGTTTGACTTTGAACACCGGGGAGCTGTTTTTT.

The rearrangement links TRBV27 to TRBJ2-3; D gene unclear. Per the germline V gene, CDR1 is MNHEY and CDR2 is SMNVEV (reference sequence). CDR3 length: 14 amino acids. V dropped 5 bases and J dropped 2 bases, with 11 bases sitting between them. Written as DNA, the CDR3 is TGTGCCAGCAGTCCCTACCTTACCACAGATACGCAGTATTTT. This gives the protein CASSPYLTTDTQYF.

This clone occurred a few times. The V call is TRBV5-1, the J call TRBJ2-2, with 8 bases aligning to TRBD1. The germline V gene has CDR1 SGHRS and CDR2 YFSETQ. The CDR3 runs to 15 residues. V lost 0 bases, J lost 4 bases, and 2 bases stayed unmatched. Here the CDR3 DNA reads TGCGCCAGCAGCTTGGAGACAGGGGCCACCGGGGAGCTGTTTTTT. This codes for CASSLETGATGELFF.

Points on this clone: Distinct nucleotide sequences in the sample also encode this CDR3. The CDR3 is CASSLSVGGNYGYTF. DNA of the CDR3: TGTGCCAGCAGTTTAAGTGTCGGGGGTAACTATGGCTACACCTTC. The chain carries TRBV27 and TRBJ1-2; TRBD1 is a possible D gene (5 bases). The CDR3 totals 15 residues. CDR1 and CDR2 (germline): MNHEY, SMNVEV (reference sequence). Trimming removed 2 bases at V and 1 base at J, with 11 bases between.

This chain joins TRBV27 and TRBJ2-7, with 7 bases that match TRBD1. The CDR3 contains 14 residues. The junction had 6 bases not matched to a gene; V was cut back by 5 bases and J by 2 bases. Germline V gives CDR1 MNHEY, CDR2 SMNVEV (reference sequence). CDR3 bases: TGTGCCAGCAGTCGCCGGGACAGTACCTACGAGCAGTACTTC. Amino acid sequence: CASSRRDSTYEQYF.

The rearrangement links TRBV7-2 to TRBJ1-3, with a tentative D call TRBD1 (6 bases). Per germline, CDR1 SGHTA and CDR2 FQGNSA. Trimming cost V 4 bases and J 1 base, with 11 bases left between them. This CDR3 region has 15 residues. CDR3 protein: CASSSQGTSGNTIYF. CDR3 sequence (DNA): TGTGCCAGCAGCTCGCAAGGGACATCTGGAAACACCATATATTTT.

The gene calls are TRBV28 and TRBJ1-2; 9 bases fit TRBD1. V trimming: 5 bases; J trimming: 6 bases; junction bases outside the gene matches: 10. Germline V lookup: CDR1 MDHEN, CDR2 SYDVKM. The CDR3 has 15 residues. CDR3 residues: CASSPLDRGGNGYTF. CDR3 in DNA: TGTGCCAGCAGTCCGCTCGACAGGGGGGGTAATGGCTACACCTTC.

As for this clone: The junction shows a germline mismatch at one end, possibly a read error. The chain carries TRBV6-5 and TRBJ2-7; D perhaps matches TRBD1 (7 bases). There are 11 residues in the CDR3. Germline values: CDR1 MNHEY, CDR2 SVGAGI. The CDR3 spells CASSTQGGQHF. The CDR3 nucleotides read TGTGCCAGCAGTACCCAGGGGGGACAACACTTC.

The V gene is TRBV27, the J gene TRBJ2-1; 12 bases are a match to TRBD2. The trim removed 6 bases at V and 4 bases at J, leaving 7 bases unmatched. This CDR3 spans 16 amino acids. Germline V gene data show CDR1 as MNHEY and CDR2 as SMNVEV (reference sequence). CDR3 DNA sequence: TGTGCCAGCAGCCAGGGGCTAGCGGGAGGGTACAATGAGCAGTTCTTC. It translates to CASSQGLAGGYNEQFF.

The CDR3 sequence: CAISESWGLSSYEQYF. CDR3 nucleotide sequence: TGTGCCATCAGTGAGTCTTGGGGGCTTAGCTCCTACGAGCAGTACTTC. V usage is TRBV10-3 and J usage is TRBJ2-7, with D maybe TRBD1 (6 bases). Germline lookup yields CDR1 ENHRY and CDR2 SYGVKD. This CDR3 spans 16 amino acids. Trimming took off 0 bases at V and 0 bases at J, with 12 bases between the two ends.

This clone was observed a handful of times. The V and J genes are TRBV5-1 and TRBJ1-2, with 7 bases lining up with TRBD1. Germline V gives CDR1 SGHRS, CDR2 YFSETQ. The trim removed 2 bases at V and 5 bases at J, leaving 3 bases unmatched. The CDR3 is made up of 13 amino acids. CDR3 residues: CASSLTGEYGYTF. The CDR3 DNA reads TGCGCCAGCAGCTTAACAGGGGAGTATGGCTACACCTTC.

The chain has TRBV5-1 and TRBJ2-7; 8 positions match TRBD1. V was clipped by 4 bases and J by 4 bases; unmatched bases: 10. Germline V gene sequence: CDR1 SGHRS, CDR2 YFSETQ. CDR3 length: 15 residues. The CDR3 DNA reads as TGCGCCAGCAGCCCGCTGACAGGGGATTATTACGAGCAGTACTTC. Translated, it gives CASSPLTGDYYEQYF.

The chain couples TRBV19 to TRBJ1-5, with D perhaps matching TRBD1 (6 bases). CDR1 is LNHDA, CDR2 SQIVND, per germline (reference sequence). The length of the CDR3 is 13 residues. The ends were cut back, 5 bases at V and 2 bases at J, with 7 bases in the middle. This CDR3 is CASSYRGNQPQHF. DNA for the CDR3: TGTGCCAGTAGTTACAGGGGCAATCAGCCCCAGCATTTT.

The chain employs TRBV5-1 and TRBJ1-2; 11 nucleotides align to TRBD1. The V gene's germline CDR1 is SGHRS and CDR2 YFSETQ. The V segment lost 4 bases and the J segment 4 bases; nucleotides outside the gene matches: 9. The CDR3 has 16 amino acids. In DNA, the CDR3 is TGCGCCAGCAGCCTTGGGACAGGGGGATTGGGCTATGGCTACACCTTC. It yields the protein CASSLGTGGLGYGYTF.

This chain links TRBV19 with TRBJ1-2, with 9 bases fitting TRBD1. The length of the CDR3 is 15 residues. Germline V gene data show CDR1 as LNHDA and CDR2 as SQIVND (reference sequence). The V and J ends lost 5 bases and 4 bases, in that order; junction bases with no gene match: 8. The CDR3 protein is CASSDLTGGGYGYTF. CDR3 DNA sequence: TGTGCCAGTAGTGACCTGACAGGGGGTGGCTATGGCTACACCTTC.

This clone was recorded only once. Here the CDR3 reads CASSGDRYSGNTIYF. CDR3 sequence (DNA): TGTGCCAGCAGCGGTGACAGGTATTCAGGAAACACCATATATTTT. The chain links TRBV9 to TRBJ1-3, with a possible D match to TRBD1 (6 bases). The V gene lost 3 bases and the J gene lost 4 bases, with 14 bases spanning the gap. Per germline, CDR1 SGDLS and CDR2 YYNGEE. The CDR3 length is 15 residues.

The chain combines TRBV30 with TRBJ2-3, with D tentatively TRBD2 (5 bases). Germline V CDR1 and CDR2: GTSNPN, SVGIG (reference sequence). Trimming left V 3 bases short and J 5 bases short, with 15 bases between. The CDR3 covers 14 residues. CDR3 nucleotides: TGTGCCTGGAGAACGGCGGGTTCCAGAGATACGCAGTATTTT. Residues: CAWRTAGSRDTQYF.

The rearrangement links TRBV5-6 to TRBJ2-7, with a weak D call TRBD2 (6 bases). V was pared by 0 bases and J by 3 bases, with 10 bases between. The CDR3 spans 14 residues. Germline V gene data show CDR1 as SGHDT and CDR2 as YYEEEE. The CDR3 nucleotides are TGTGCCAGCAGCTTGGCAGGGAGGTACTACGAGCAGTACTTC. Protein sequence: CASSLAGRYYEQYF.

This sequence joins TRBV24-1 and TRBJ2-1, with TRBD2 as a possible D gene (7 bases). With 10 bases removed from V and 7 bases from J, the gap between germline ends came to 16 bases. Germline CDR1 is KGHDR and CDR2 is SFDVKD. CDR3 length: 13 residues. CDR3 sequence reads: CATGRGSLNEQFF. The CDR3 DNA reads TGTGCCACAGGGAGGGGGTCGTTAAATGAGCAGTTCTTC.

The chain recombines TRBV30 with TRBJ1-1, with a possible D match to TRBD1 (6 bases). Germline V CDR1 and CDR2: GTSNPN, SVGIG (reference sequence). Between the trimmed V and J ends, which lost 5 bases and 0 bases, there was a span of 10 bases. This CDR3 is built from 13 residues. CDR3 loop: CAWGQGLNTEAFF. The CDR3 DNA is TGTGCCTGGGGCCAGGGGTTGAACACTGAAGCTTTCTTT.

This rearrangement joins TRBV6-1 to TRBJ2-1; D unresolved. The CDR3 is made up of 17 amino acids. The V end was cut by 0 bases, the J end by 0 bases, with 12 bases between. Germline-derived CDR1 and CDR2 are MNHNS and SASEGT. CDR3 bases: TGTGCCAGCAGTGAAGCGCTTAAGATTAGCTCCTACAATGAGCAGTTCTTC. This codes for CASSEALKISSYNEQFF.

This clone was seen only a few times. The rearrangement links TRBV5-1 to TRBJ2-6, with TRBD1 as a possible D gene (5 bases). V was trimmed by 0 bases and J by 0 bases, leaving 13 bases between them. The length of the CDR3 is 18 residues. Per germline, CDR1 SGHRS and CDR2 YFSETQ. CDR3 coding DNA: TGCGCCAGCAGCTTGGTTGCAGGGTTCGCCTCTGGGGCCAACGTCCTGACTTTC. Translating it yields CASSLVAGFASGANVLTF.

This chain connects TRBV5-5 to TRBJ2-7, with a tentative D call TRBD2 (6 bases). Trimming stripped 5 bases from V and 4 bases from J, with 16 bases between. CDR3 length equals 14 residues. Germline V lookup: CDR1 SGHKS, CDR2 YYEKEE (reference sequence). CDR3 nucleotides: TGTGCCAGCAGTCTAGCGACCGGGGCTTACGAGCAGTACTTC. The encoded protein is CASSLATGAYEQYF.

V usage is TRBV24-1 and J usage is TRBJ2-7; 9 positions agree with TRBD1. The V segment lost 5 bases and the J segment 5 bases; nucleotides outside the gene matches: 12. Germline CDR1 and CDR2: KGHDR and SFDVKD. The CDR3 has 16 residues. The chain's CDR3 is CATSAVGGTGSDEQYF. The CDR3, as DNA: TGTGCCACCAGTGCCGTAGGAGGGACAGGGAGCGACGAGCAGTACTTC.

This chain's CDR3 is CASMGSGQHEQYF. CDR3 DNA: TGCGCCAGCATGGGCTCCGGACAGCACGAGCAGTACTTC. The chain joins TRBV5-1 to TRBJ2-7; a possible D gene is TRBD1 (6 bases). From germline, CDR1 is SGHRS and CDR2 YFSETQ. V lost 6 bases and J lost 5, with 15 bases in between. CDR3 length: 13 residues.

The CDR3 bases are TGCGCCAGCAGTGAGCAGCCAGGGGCTCGGGTTGAAGCTTTCTTT. It yields the protein CASSEQPGARVEAFF. The chain recombines TRBV10-1 with TRBJ1-1; D is perhaps TRBD1 (6 bases). CDR3 length equals 15 residues. CDR1 WNHNN and CDR2 SYGVQD come from the germline V gene (reference sequence). V was shortened by 2 bases and J by 7 bases, with 17 bases between the two germline ends.

The table lists this clone with a count of one. This chain joins TRBV28 and TRBJ2-1; 7 nucleotides agree with TRBD2. CDR1 MDHEN and CDR2 SYDVKM come from the germline V gene. V shed 6 bases and J 3 bases; nucleotides not matched to a gene: 11. CDR3 length: 16 amino acids. CDR3 sequence: CASSPWGGLHYNEQFF. In nucleotides, the CDR3 is TGTGCCAGCAGCCCATGGGGGGGGTTACACTACAATGAGCAGTTCTTC. The whole variable domain, filled in from reference TRBV28 and TRBJ2-1, reads DVKVTQSSRYLVKRTGEKVFLECVQDMDHENMFWYRQDPGLGLRLIYFSYDVKMKEKGDIPEGYSVSREKKERFSLILESASTNQTSMYLCASSPWGGLHYNEQFFGPGTRLTVL.

This clone has a single count. At one end the junction does not follow the germline gene, possibly because of a read error. This chain uses TRBV28 with TRBJ2-5; possible D gene TRBD1, 8 bases. Germline assignment: CDR1 MDHEN and CDR2 SYDVKM. This CDR3 has 12 residues. CDR3 DNA sequence: TGTGCCACCTCTCCCACGAACAGGGGGGGACACTTC. Translating it yields CATSPTNRGGHF.